These 32 T cell receptor beta chains originate from one sample sequenced in a study of cytomegalovirus exposure and HLA in healthy donors. The PCR used 60 Vbeta and 13 Jbeta primers. Sequencing used immunoSEQ multiplex PCR; TCRdb keeps in-frame clones, though not all of them. The repertoire holds approximately 110,000 clones, 70% to 80% seen once, with less than 4.5% in the top ten. The sample was PBMCs. The receptors stem from a man aged 35 to 55 in good health and CMV-seronegative.

The chain links TRBV28 to TRBJ1-4; 8 bases map to TRBD1. After removal of 3 bases from V and 2 bases from J, the junction contained 2 bases not matched to a gene. In germline, CDR1 is MDHEN, CDR2 SYDVKM. This CDR3 is built from 15 residues. The CDR3 sequence is CASSFQGATNEKLFF. The CDR3 coding sequence is TGTGCCAGCAGTTTCCAGGGGGCGACTAATGAAAAACTGTTTTTT.

The chain is built from TRBV6-5 and TRBJ2-7; a weak D match, TRBD1 (6 bases). In germline, CDR1 is MNHEY, CDR2 SVGAGI. Deletions cut 6 bases from V and 3 bases from J, with 9 bases between. CDR3 size: 12 residues. The CDR3 reads CASRKQGYEQYF. The DNA of the CDR3 is TGTGCCAGCAGAAAACAGGGCTACGAGCAGTACTTC.

Here the CDR3 reads CASEQSGGYTF. Written as DNA, the CDR3 is TGTGCCAGCGAACAGTCCGGTGGCTACACCTTC. The rearrangement links TRBV2 to TRBJ1-2; D gene unclear. The V gene lost 8 bases and the J gene lost 7 bases, with 11 bases spanning the gap. Germline-derived CDR1 and CDR2 are SNHLY and FYNNEI. The CDR3 has 11 amino acids.

The CDR3, as DNA: TGTGCCAGTACCCACCTCTTTTCGCGGAATCAGCCCCAGCATTTT. Translating it yields CASTHLFSRNQPQHF. The rearrangement uses TRBV19 and TRBJ1-5, with D hard to call. Germline V gene lookup returns CDR1 LNHDA and CDR2 SQIVND (reference sequence). The CDR3 is made up of 15 amino acids. The germline V and J ends were trimmed by 7 bases and 4 bases, with 17 bases remaining between them.

The chain joins TRBV11-2 to TRBJ1-5, with unresolved D. Per germline, CDR1 SGHAT and CDR2 FQNNGV. This CDR3 is 12 amino acids long. Trimming left V 4 bases short and J 11 bases short, with 12 bases between. The CDR3 spells CASSSEDMAQHF. Written as DNA, the CDR3 is TGTGCCAGCAGCTCGGAAGACATGGCCCAGCATTTT. Supplemented by reference TRBV11-2 and TRBJ1-5, the full variable domain reads EAGVAQSPRYKIIEKRQSVAFWCNPISGHATLYWYQQILGQGPKLLIQFQNNGVVDDSQLPKDRFSAERLKGVDSTLKIQPAKLEDSAVYLCASSSEDMAQHFGDGTRLSIL.

This CDR3 is CASKQGDNSPLHF. The CDR3, as DNA: TGTGCCAGCAAACAGGGGGACAATTCACCCCTCCACTTT. This sequence joins TRBV2 and TRBJ1-6; 8 bases map to TRBD1. Germline lookup yields CDR1 SNHLY and CDR2 FYNNEI. J lost 7 bases, V lost 7 bases, and 3 bases had no gene match. The length of the CDR3 is 13 residues.

The V and J genes are TRBV19 and TRBJ2-7; D possibly corresponds to TRBD2 (7 bases). In germline, CDR1 is LNHDA, CDR2 SQIVND (reference sequence). Trimming cost V 6 bases and J 4 bases, with 16 bases left between them. The CDR3 is 14 residues long. CDR3 amino acids: CASSLGGGLYEQYF. CDR3 sequence (DNA): TGTGCCAGTAGCTTGGGGGGGGGCCTTTACGAGCAGTACTTC.

Details on this clone: The germline gene is not matched at one end of the junction; a read error may be the cause. The V gene is TRBV6-5, the J gene TRBJ2-7, with D possibly TRBD1 on 6 matching bases. From germline, CDR1 is MNHEY and CDR2 SVGAGI. CDR3 length: 15 amino acids. The CDR3 here is CAVQGTRDTRYEQCF. The DNA for the CDR3 is TGTGCCGTCCAGGGGACCCGCGACACCCGTTACGAGCAGTGCTTC.

This chain links TRBV4-1 with TRBJ2-2, with 7 nucleotides matching TRBD2. The CDR3 covers 17 residues. Germline-derived CDR1 and CDR2 are MGHRA and YSYEKL. V trimming: 3 bases; J trimming: 3 bases; junction bases outside the gene matches: 10. The CDR3 DNA reads as TGCGCCAGCAGCCAGAGACTAAGCGGGGACCACACCGGGGAGCTGTTTTTT. As protein: CASSQRLSGDHTGELFF.

The J gene is TRBJ1-2, the V gene TRBV7-2; D might be TRBD1 (6 bases). The germline V and J ends were trimmed by 5 bases and 0 bases, with 16 bases remaining between them. Germline-derived CDR1 and CDR2 are SGHTA and FQGNSA. CDR3 length: 16 residues. CDR3 bases: TGTGCCAGCAGCCTTACAAGGACAGTTGCTAACTATGGCTACACCTTC. Its protein is CASSLTRTVANYGYTF.

This clone was seen ten or more times. CDR3 in amino acids: CASSQGSGTLASPLHF. The CDR3 DNA reads as TGTGCCAGCAGCCAGGGGTCAGGGACTCTCGCTTCACCCCTCCACTTT. The rearrangement uses TRBV4-2 and TRBJ1-6; D possibly corresponds to TRBD1 (5 bases). The CDR3 length is 16 residues. Germline V lookup: CDR1 LGHNA, CDR2 YNFKEQ. V was clipped by 3 bases and J by 9 bases, with 18 bases between them.

CDR3 sequence (DNA): TGCGCCAGCAGCGTTACAGGACGTTACGAGCAGTACTTC. Protein sequence: CASSVTGRYEQYF. The chain employs TRBV5-1 and TRBJ2-7, with a tentative D call TRBD1 (5 bases). Trimming left V 4 bases short and J 4 bases short, with 12 bases between. CDR3 length: 13 amino acids. CDR1 and CDR2 (germline): SGHRS, YFSETQ. The full variable domain, in which reference TRBV5-1 and TRBJ2-7 provide the parts outside the CDR3, is KAGVTQTPRYLIKTRGQQVTLSCSPISGHRSVSWYQQTPGQGLQFLFEYFSETQRNKGNFPGRFSGRQFSNSRSEMNVSTLELGDSALYLCASSVTGRYEQYFGPGTRLTVT.

The V call is TRBV7-3, the J call TRBJ1-1, with no clear D. This CDR3 is built from 13 residues. Germline lookup yields CDR1 SGHTA and CDR2 FQGTGA. Trimming pared 3 bases from V and 4 bases from J, leaving 9 bases between. CDR3 protein: CASSFSTGTEAFF. In DNA, the CDR3 is TGTGCCAGCAGCTTTTCTACGGGCACTGAAGCTTTCTTT. The full variable domain, its missing parts supplied by reference TRBV7-3 and TRBJ1-1, is GAGVSQTPSNKVTEKGKYVELRCDPISGHTALYWYRQSLGQGPEFLIYFQGTGAADDSGLPNDRFFAVRPEGSVSTLKIQRTERGDSAVYLCASSFSTGTEAFFGQGTRLTVV.

The rearrangement uses TRBV29-1 and TRBJ1-4; D is undetermined. The CDR3 is made up of 13 amino acids. Germline CDR1 reads SQVTM; CDR2 reads ANQGSEA. Trimming shortened V by 3 bases and J by 1 base, and 6 bases separated the two germline ends. Written as DNA, the CDR3 is TGCAGCGTTGAGGAGAGAACTAATGAAAAACTGTTTTTT. Translation gives CSVEERTNEKLFF. The complete variable domain, with remaining parts taken from reference TRBV29-1 and TRBJ1-4, reads SAVISQKPSRDICQRGTSLTIQCQVDSQVTMMFWYRQQPGQSLTLIATANQGSEATYESGFVIDKFPISRPNLTFSTLTVSNMSPEDSSIYLCSVEERTNEKLFFGSGTQLSVL.

The V call is TRBV11-2, the J call TRBJ1-1; TRBD1 agrees at 7 bases. Germline lookup yields CDR1 SGHAT and CDR2 FQNNGV. The CDR3 is 15 amino acids. Unmatched junction bases numbered 9, after V lost 5 bases and J lost 3 bases. CDR3 in amino acids: CASSHYRGVDTEAFF. CDR3 sequence (DNA): TGTGCCAGCAGCCATTACAGGGGAGTAGACACTGAAGCTTTCTTT.

The chain employs TRBV11-3 and TRBJ2-1; no reliable D call. Trimming removed 1 base at V and 6 bases at J, with 10 bases between. Germline V gives CDR1 SGHNT, CDR2 YENEEA. The CDR3 spans 14 residues. CDR3 DNA sequence: TGTGCCAGCAGCTTAGGTGGGCAGGTCAATGAGCAGTTCTTC. Translating it yields CASSLGGQVNEQFF. Looking up the rest from reference TRBV11-3 and TRBJ2-1 gives the full variable domain: EAGVVQSPRYKIIEKKQPVAFWCNPISGHNTLYWYLQNLGQGPELLIRYENEEAVDDSQLPKDRFSAERLKGVDSTLKIQPAELGDSAVYLCASSLGGQVNEQFFGPGTRLTVL.

The V and J genes are TRBV15 and TRBJ2-7; D is possibly TRBD2 (6 bases). Trimming shortened V by 9 bases and J by 3 bases, and 21 bases separated the two germline ends. CDR3 size: 15 residues. Germline loops: CDR1 LNHNV, CDR2 YYDKDF (reference sequence). The CDR3 nucleotides are TGTGCCACAAGTGCCCGGGACTCTCAGATCTACGAGCAGTACTTC. It yields the protein CATSARDSQIYEQYF.

V gene TRBV4-2 combines with J gene TRBJ1-3; D is possibly TRBD1 (6 bases). Germline values: CDR1 LGHNA, CDR2 YNFKEQ. V lost 0 bases and J 0 bases, leaving 21 bases between the germline ends. The CDR3 has 20 residues. CDR3 region: CASSQDQTGYGFSSGNTIYF. CDR3 DNA: TGTGCCAGCAGCCAAGACCAAACAGGGTACGGTTTTAGCTCTGGAAACACCATATATTTT.

The CDR3 spells CASSRTESGTEAFF. CDR3 nucleotides: TGTGCCAGCTCTCGGACAGAAAGTGGCACTGAAGCTTTCTTT. J is TRBJ1-1 and V is TRBV18; possible D gene TRBD1, 6 bases. The CDR3 extends over 14 amino acids. Trimming removed 6 bases at V and 4 bases at J, with 15 bases between. The germline V gene encodes CDR1 KGHSH and CDR2 LQKENI. Looking up the rest from reference TRBV18 and TRBJ1-1 gives the full variable domain: NAGVMQNPRHLVRRRGQEARLRCSPMKGHSHVYWYRQLPEEGLKFMVYLQKENIIDESGMPKERFSAEFPKEGPSILRIQQVVRGDSAAYFCASSRTESGTEAFFGQGTRLTVV.

CDR3 nucleotides: TGTGCCAGCAGTTTGGGCAACACTGAAGCTTTCTTT. The encoded protein is CASSLGNTEAFF. The chain uses TRBV27 and TRBJ1-1; D is ambiguous. V was shortened by 3 bases and J by 2 bases, with 4 bases between the two germline ends. Germline V gene data show CDR1 as MNHEY and CDR2 as SMNVEV (reference sequence). CDR3 length: 12 amino acids.

The J gene is TRBJ2-7, the V gene TRBV7-9, with 12 positions matching TRBD1. The J call may be incorrect, as the DNA end agrees better with TRBJ2-5. CDR1 and CDR2 from the germline V gene are SEHNR and FQNEAQ (reference sequence). The CDR3 contains 15 residues. In DNA, the CDR3 is TGTGCCAGCAGCCTCCGGGACAGGGGGCGGGAGACCCAGTACTTC. Its protein product is CASSLRDRGRETQYF.

The chain joins TRBV5-1 to TRBJ1-2; 8 nucleotides align to TRBD1. This CDR3 spans 16 amino acids. The germline V gene encodes CDR1 SGHRS and CDR2 YFSETQ. After removal of 4 bases from V and 5 bases from J, the junction contained 13 bases not matched to a gene. As DNA, the CDR3 is TGCGCCAGCAGCGCAGGACAGGGTAGCGGATCGTATGGCTACACCTTC. Translated: CASSAGQGSGSYGYTF.

The V call is TRBV7-7, the J call TRBJ2-5; D is ambiguous. This CDR3 comprises 14 residues. V shed 1 base and J shed 1 base, with 7 bases lying between them. CDR1 is SSHAT, CDR2 FNYEAQ, per germline (reference sequence). The CDR3 loop is CASSLDSLQETQYF. DNA for the CDR3: TGTGCCAGCAGCTTAGACAGCCTCCAAGAGACCCAGTACTTC.

The chain joins TRBV5-6 to TRBJ1-4; D is unresolved. The V and J ends lost 5 bases and 8 bases respectively, with 16 bases between them. Germline loops: CDR1 SGHDT, CDR2 YYEEEE. The CDR3 extends over 14 amino acids. The CDR3 region has the DNA TGTGCCAGCAGTAGCCCGGGTTTAGAAGAAAAACTGTTTTTT. Its protein is CASSSPGLEEKLFF.

The chain carries TRBV2 and TRBJ1-6, with D tentatively TRBD1 (6 bases). Germline CDR1 is SNHLY and CDR2 is FYNNEI. This CDR3 has 16 amino acids. Trimming removed 6 bases from V and 0 bases from J, with 12 bases in between. Here the CDR3 DNA reads TGTGCCAGCAGAGGGACATCTAGCTCCTATAATTCACCCCTCCACTTT. This encodes CASRGTSSSYNSPLHF.

This clone was detected a few times. The CDR3 region has the DNA TGTGCCTGGGGGGGACAAATCTACGAGCAGTACTTC. Protein sequence: CAWGGQIYEQYF. The chain recombines TRBV30 with TRBJ2-7; possible D gene TRBD1, 6 bases. This CDR3 is 12 amino acids long. The ends were cut back, 5 bases at V and 3 bases at J, with 11 bases in the middle. Looked up from germline, CDR1 is GTSNPN and CDR2 is SVGIG (reference sequence).

This chain joins TRBV7-2 and TRBJ1-2, with D maybe TRBD1 (6 bases). Germline values: CDR1 SGHTA, CDR2 FQGNSA. V was cut by 4 bases and J by 8 bases, with 17 bases left in between. The CDR3 extends over 14 amino acids. CDR3 sequence reads: CASSSTGKAGGYTF. The CDR3 bases are TGTGCCAGCAGCTCAACAGGGAAGGCGGGCGGCTACACCTTC.

This clone was detected only once. V usage is TRBV11-1 and J usage is TRBJ2-2; D ambiguous. Trimming took off 5 bases at V and 2 bases at J, with 18 bases between the two ends. Germline V gene sequence: CDR1 SGHAT, CDR2 FQDESV (reference sequence). CDR3 length: 17 residues. CDR3 loop: CASSRSVGPRNTGELFF. CDR3 sequence (DNA): TGTGCCAGCAGCCGGAGTGTTGGTCCTCGTAACACCGGGGAGCTGTTTTTT.

V and J are TRBV18 and TRBJ1-1; D unclear. CDR3 length: 14 residues. V was shortened by 3 bases and J by 5 bases, with 13 bases between the two germline ends. From germline, CDR1 is KGHSH and CDR2 LQKENI. CDR3 region: CASSPQREGTEAFF. The DNA for the CDR3 is TGTGCCAGCTCACCGCAAAGGGAGGGTACTGAAGCTTTCTTT.

This chain joins TRBV5-1 and TRBJ2-5, with TRBD2 matching 7 bases. CDR3 size: 13 residues. The V gene's germline CDR1 is SGHRS and CDR2 YFSETQ. Unmatched junction bases numbered 5, after V lost 4 bases and J lost 5 bases. CDR3 in DNA: TGCGCCAGCAGCCCGCTAGCGGCGGAGACCCAGTACTTC. This codes for CASSPLAAETQYF. Supplemented by reference TRBV5-1 and TRBJ2-5, the full variable domain reads KAGVTQTPRYLIKTRGQQVTLSCSPISGHRSVSWYQQTPGQGLQFLFEYFSETQRNKGNFPGRFSGRQFSNSRSEMNVSTLELGDSALYLCASSPLAAETQYFGPGTRLLVL.

The chain joins TRBV9 to TRBJ2-3; 7 bases line up with TRBD2. This CDR3 has 16 amino acids. The V gene end was trimmed by 4 bases and the J gene end by 4 bases; junction bases not matched to a gene: 12. Germline values: CDR1 SGDLS, CDR2 YYNGEE. CDR3 sequence: CASSPRGGDLADTQYF. The CDR3 nucleotides read TGTGCCAGCAGCCCGAGGGGAGGGGATCTGGCAGATACGCAGTATTTT.

The table lists this clone with a few counts. Additional DNA sequences in this sample encode the identical CDR3. The gene calls are TRBV7-9 and TRBJ1-5, with D possibly matching TRBD1 (5 bases). In germline, CDR1 is SEHNR, CDR2 FQNEAQ (reference sequence). The CDR3 is 13 residues long. The ends were cut back, 1 base at V and 5 bases at J, with 6 bases in the middle. The CDR3 here is CASSLGGDQPQHF. The DNA of the CDR3 is TGTGCCAGCAGCTTAGGGGGGGATCAGCCCCAGCATTTT.